Each of the 24 T cell receptor beta chains below was sequenced from the same sample in a study of blood T cell repertoires in COVID-19. The repertoire was sequenced with immunoSEQ multiplex PCR; TCRdb's copy has only in-frame clones and lacks some. The sample includes hundreds of thousands of clones, roughly nine tenths of them seen just once. Sequencing was performed on peripheral blood. These receptors came from a woman aged 55-69 years who had recovered from COVID-19.

This rearrangement joins TRBV7-2 to TRBJ1-5; weak D call: TRBD1 (5 bases). Germline values: CDR1 SGHTA, CDR2 FQGNSA. V lost 4 bases to trimming and J lost 6 bases, with 16 bases between them. This CDR3 region has 15 residues. The CDR3 loop reads CASSSTGSRFQPQHF. In DNA form, the CDR3 reads TGTGCCAGCAGCTCCACAGGCAGTCGTTTTCAGCCCCAGCATTTT.

J is TRBJ2-5 and V is TRBV3-1 (or the pseudogene TRBV3-2); no clear D gene. V lost 2 bases to trimming and J lost 7 bases, with 8 bases between them. The CDR3 consists of 12 residues. From germline, CDR1 is LGHDT and CDR2 YNNKEL (reference sequence). CDR3 region: CASSQSTGTQYF. Here the CDR3 DNA reads TGTGCCAGCAGCCAATCCACCGGGACCCAGTACTTC.

CDR3 amino acids: CASSSRDRHADTQYF. CDR3 bases: TGTGCCAGCAGCTCCCGGGACAGGCACGCAGATACGCAGTATTTT. The V and J genes are TRBV7-9 and TRBJ2-3; TRBD1 agrees at 8 bases. Germline CDR1 reads SEHNR; CDR2 reads FQNEAQ (reference sequence). V gave up 4 bases and J gave up 4 bases; unmatched junction bases: 7. The CDR3 has 15 amino acids.

The rearrangement uses TRBV28 and TRBJ2-5; 7 bases fit TRBD1. With V trimmed by 6 bases and J by 2 bases, 12 bases remained unmatched. CDR1 is MDHEN, CDR2 SYDVKM, per germline. The CDR3 totals 16 residues. The CDR3 DNA sequence: TGTGCCAGCAGCCTCGGTGGGACAGCATTACAAGAGACCCAGTACTTC. Protein: CASSLGGTALQETQYF.

The CDR3 reads CASRRDLEQYF. The CDR3 DNA reads as TGTGCCAGCAGACGGGACTTAGAGCAGTACTTC. The chain employs TRBV28 and TRBJ2-7, with D possibly being TRBD2 (6 bases). Trimming took off 6 bases at V and 7 bases at J, with 10 bases between the two ends. Germline values: CDR1 MDHEN, CDR2 SYDVKM. The CDR3 has 11 residues.

The chain carries TRBV3-1 (or the pseudogene TRBV3-2) and TRBJ2-5; 9 bases line up with TRBD2. The ends lost 3 bases at V and 7 bases at J; junction bases unmatched: 9. The CDR3 is made up of 15 amino acids. Germline lookup yields CDR1 LGHDT and CDR2 YNNKEL (reference sequence). Written as DNA, the CDR3 is TGTGCCAGCAGCCACTCCCGAGCGGGGGGAGTGACCCAGTACTTC. This codes for CASSHSRAGGVTQYF.

The chain couples TRBV5-1 to TRBJ1-6; D perhaps matches TRBD1 (5 bases). This CDR3 has 15 amino acids. Germline V gene lookup returns CDR1 SGHRS and CDR2 YFSETQ. V lost 1 base, J lost 5 bases, and 10 bases lay in between. The CDR3 spells CASSLRDRDNSPLHF. In DNA, the CDR3 is TGCGCCAGCAGCTTGCGAGACAGAGATAATTCACCCCTCCACTTT.

CDR3: CSAAPGDTQYF. CDR3 coding DNA: TGCAGTGCTGCCCCGGGAGATACGCAGTATTTT. The chain combines TRBV20-1 with TRBJ2-3; no clear D. The CDR3 has 11 residues. Per the germline V gene, CDR1 is DFQATT and CDR2 is SNEGSKA (reference sequence). The V end was cut by 5 bases, the J end by 5 bases, with 8 bases between.

This sequence joins TRBV4-2 and TRBJ2-3, with 14 bases matching TRBD2. V lost 2 bases and J lost 4; bases outside the gene matches: 11. Germline V gene data show CDR1 as LGHNA and CDR2 as YNFKEQ. The CDR3 runs to 19 residues. This chain's CDR3 is CASSQQSTSGGALPDTQYF. The CDR3 bases are TGTGCCAGCAGCCAACAGTCGACTAGCGGGGGGGCCCTCCCAGATACGCAGTATTTT.

This clone was observed once. The rearrangement joins TRBV3-1 (or the pseudogene TRBV3-2) to TRBJ1-6, with TRBD1 matching 7 bases. The CDR3 is 15 amino acids. Germline values: CDR1 LGHDT, CDR2 YNNKEL (reference sequence). V dropped 5 bases and J dropped 3; count of bases not matched to a gene: 4. The CDR3 region is CASSDRDSYNSPLHF. The CDR3 DNA reads TGTGCCAGCAGCGACCGGGACAGCTATAATTCACCCCTCCACTTT.

The V call is TRBV14, the J call TRBJ1-6; no firm D call. Per the germline V gene, CDR1 is SGHDN and CDR2 is FVKESK. The CDR3 has 14 amino acids. V lost 0 bases to trimming and J lost 7 bases, with 7 bases between them. CDR3 region: CASSQEQSNSPLHF. CDR3 DNA sequence: TGTGCCAGCAGCCAAGAGCAGTCCAATTCACCCCTCCACTTT.

The V call is TRBV6-6, the J call TRBJ1-6, with a weak D call TRBD1 (5 bases). V lost 8 bases to trimming and J lost 9 bases, with 14 bases between them. The CDR3 loop spans 13 amino acids. The V gene's germline CDR1 is MNHNY and CDR2 SVGAGI (reference sequence). CDR3 amino acids: CASLDRVGSPLHF. The DNA for the CDR3 is TGTGCCAGCCTCGACAGAGTGGGTTCACCCCTCCACTTT.

The chain has TRBV7-3 and TRBJ1-6; the D is unclear. CDR1 is SGHTA, CDR2 FQGTGA, per germline. This CDR3 region has 18 residues. Between the trimmed V and J ends, which lost 0 bases and 6 bases, there was a span of 18 bases. The CDR3, as DNA: TGTGCCAGCAGCTTAACCAGTCGTTCGGGAGGTAGTAATTCACCCCTCCACTTT. Translating it yields CASSLTSRSGGSNSPLHF. Variable domain in full (rest from reference TRBV7-3 and TRBJ1-6): GAGVSQTPSNKVTEKGKYVELRCDPISGHTALYWYRQSLGQGPEFLIYFQGTGAADDSGLPNDRFFAVRPEGSVSTLKIQRTERGDSAVYLCASSLTSRSGGSNSPLHFGNGTRLTVT.

The chain couples TRBV7-6 to TRBJ1-6; D is perhaps TRBD1 (5 bases). CDR1 is SGHVS and CDR2 is FNYEAQ in the germline V gene. The CDR3 is made up of 15 amino acids. V lost 0 bases, J lost 9 bases, and 12 bases lay in between. The CDR3 coding sequence is TGTGCCAGCAGCTTAGCGGTCCAGGGTATTTCACCCCTCCACTTT. It encodes CASSLAVQGISPLHF.

The sample holds one count of this clone. V is TRBV9 and J is TRBJ2-2; 9 bases map to TRBD1. The CDR3 has 17 amino acids. Losses at the gene ends were 0 bases for V and 6 bases for J; bases not matched to a gene: 9. The germline V gene encodes CDR1 SGDLS and CDR2 YYNGEE. The CDR3, as DNA: TGTGCCAGCAGCGTAGTACCGGGACAGGGTACCGCCGGGGAGCTGTTTTTT. Protein product: CASSVVPGQGTAGELFF. The full variable domain, its missing parts supplied by reference TRBV9 and TRBJ2-2, is DSGVTQTPKHLITATGQRVTLRCSPRSGDLSVYWYQQSLDQGLQFLIQYYNGEERAKGNILERFSAQQFPDLHSELNLSSLELGDSALYFCASSVVPGQGTAGELFFGEGSRLTVL.

The chain recombines TRBV7-9 with TRBJ1-5; 9 positions agree with TRBD1. The CDR3 consists of 17 residues. Germline assignment: CDR1 SEHNR and CDR2 FQNEAQ (reference sequence). Trimming took 6 bases from V and 4 from J; bases not matched to a gene: 13. CDR3 nucleotide sequence: TGTGCCAGCAGATGCCGGGACAGGGAAGTATTAAATCAGCCCCAGCATTTT. It translates to CASRCRDREVLNQPQHF.

This clone occurred once. J is TRBJ1-6 and V is TRBV6-5; TRBD1 might be the D (5 bases). Germline CDR1 reads MNHEY; CDR2 reads SVGAGI. V gave up 7 bases and J gave up 8 bases, with 12 bases separating them. The CDR3 has 13 residues. CDR3 sequence: CASKLGVDSPLHF. CDR3 nucleotide sequence: TGTGCCAGCAAATTAGGGGTTGATTCACCCCTCCACTTT.

The chain recombines TRBV7-6 with TRBJ2-1, with TRBD2 identical over 12 bases. The V gene end was trimmed by 1 base and the J gene end by 3 bases; junction bases not matched to a gene: 7. Germline V gene lookup returns CDR1 SGHVS and CDR2 FNYEAQ. This CDR3 has 18 amino acids. In DNA form, the CDR3 reads TGTGCCAGCAGCTTAGTTCCTAGCGGGGGGGTCAACTACAATGAGCAGTTCTTC. Encoded protein: CASSLVPSGGVNYNEQFF.

This CDR3 reads CASSADQGQGPHEQYF. Written as DNA, the CDR3 is TGTGCCAGCAGCGCCGATCAGGGACAGGGTCCCCACGAGCAGTACTTC. This chain joins TRBV5-4 and TRBJ2-7; TRBD1 matches 9 bases. The CDR3 contains 16 residues. Germline CDR1 SGHNT, CDR2 YYREEE (reference sequence). Germline trimming cut 4 bases from V and 5 bases from J; bases unmatched to any gene: 13. Drawing the rest from reference TRBV5-4 and TRBJ2-7, the complete variable domain is ETGVTQSPTHLIKTRGQQVTLRCSSQSGHNTVSWYQQALGQGPQFIFQYYREEENGRGNFPPRFSGLQFPNYSSELNVNALELDDSALYLCASSADQGQGPHEQYFGPGTRLTVT.

This clone occurred once. The rearrangement uses TRBV7-3 and TRBJ1-1; 8 bases map to TRBD1. The germline gives CDR1 SGHTA, CDR2 FQGTGA. V gave up 5 bases and J gave up 10 bases; unmatched junction bases: 9. The CDR3 is 13 residues long. CDR3 nucleotide sequence: TGTGCCAGCAGCGTGGACAGGGATCGGGGAGCTTTCTTT. Translation: CASSVDRDRGAFF.

The genes are TRBV5-4 and TRBJ2-7, with unresolved D. In germline, CDR1 is SGHNT, CDR2 YYREEE (reference sequence). The CDR3 has 15 residues. The V end was cut by 1 base, the J end by 5 bases, with 16 bases between. CDR3 sequence (DNA): TGTGCCAGCAGCTTGTATTTATCCCAGGTCCACGAGCAGTACTTC. It codes for CASSLYLSQVHEQYF. Using reference TRBV5-4 and TRBJ2-7 for the parts outside the CDR3, the full variable domain is ETGVTQSPTHLIKTRGQQVTLRCSSQSGHNTVSWYQQALGQGPQFIFQYYREEENGRGNFPPRFSGLQFPNYSSELNVNALELDDSALYLCASSLYLSQVHEQYFGPGTRLTVT.

The gene calls are TRBV11-2 and TRBJ2-7, with 8 bases fitting TRBD2. V gave up 2 bases and J gave up 3 bases; unmatched junction bases: 9. Looked up from germline, CDR1 is SGHAT and CDR2 is FQNNGV. The CDR3 consists of 16 residues. As DNA, the CDR3 is TGTGCCAGCAGCTTATGGGTGGCTAGCGGGTTCTACGAGCAGTACTTC. Its translation: CASSLWVASGFYEQYF.

The V call is TRBV5-1, the J call TRBJ1-2, with a weak D call TRBD1 (6 bases). V lost 0 bases and J 8 bases, leaving 14 bases between the germline ends. CDR3 length: 14 amino acids. Per the germline V gene, CDR1 is SGHRS and CDR2 is YFSETQ. CDR3 bases: TGCGCCAGCAGCTTGGTTGGGGGGGCGCAAGGCTACACCTTC. Its translation: CASSLVGGAQGYTF. Drawing the rest from reference TRBV5-1 and TRBJ1-2, the complete variable domain is KAGVTQTPRYLIKTRGQQVTLSCSPISGHRSVSWYQQTPGQGLQFLFEYFSETQRNKGNFPGRFSGRQFSNSRSEMNVSTLELGDSALYLCASSLVGGAQGYTFGSGTRLTVV.

The chain employs TRBV5-4 and TRBJ1-2; D not resolved. CDR3 length: 13 residues. V shed 0 bases and J shed 4 bases, with 7 bases lying between them. Germline-derived CDR1 and CDR2 are SGHNT and YYREEE (reference sequence). The CDR3 sequence is CASSLEGGYGYTF. CDR3 DNA sequence: TGTGCCAGCAGCTTGGAGGGAGGCTATGGCTACACCTTC.